This TCR beta chain emerged from a study of Ad26.COV2.S vaccination and SARS-CoV-2 variants. The treatment: around 19 received Ad26.COV2.S at low or high dose, single or two shots; several received placebo; per-sample allocation not given. The investigators took samples on day 63 after the first vaccine or placebo injection. This adult donor, from Boston, was 18-55 years old. As its vector, the vaccine had Ad26, which expressed Wuhan-strain SARS-CoV-2 spike. TCRdb keeps only in-frame clones here, not all; method: immunoSEQ multiplex PCR. The table has about 480,000 clones, roughly 85% seen once. This TCR was recovered from a person between 18 and 65 years old who received the Ad26.COV2.S COVID-19 vaccine or a placebo. This specimen consisted of peripheral blood, obtained in a trial of Ad26.COV2.S vaccine versus placebo.

The CDR3 DNA reads TGTGCCAGCAGCGTAGGGGGCGGTTACAATCAGCCCCAGCATTTT. This gives the protein CASSVGGGYNQPQHF. The gene calls are TRBV9 and TRBJ1-5; TRBD1 might be the D (5 bases). V lost 0 bases and J lost 3, with 10 bases in between. This CDR3 comprises 15 residues. From germline, CDR1 is SGDLS and CDR2 YYNGEE.